This TCR beta chain originates from a study of T-cell reconstitution after alpha-beta-depleted transplantation in children. This clonotype was observed a handful of times. V lost 6 bases, J lost 4 bases, and 8 bases stayed unmatched. CDR3 length: 14 residues. The V gene's germline CDR1 is SGHVS and CDR2 FQNEAQ. Preparing the TCRbeta library involved the use of unique molecular identifiers. TCRdb passed the PCR reads through MiXCR, listing each CDR3 protein once. Of some 490,000 distinct CDR3 sequences listed, approximately 13% are singletons. The sample here was PBMCs from the stem cell graft donor, taken from the stem cell graft. The chain recombines TRBV7-8 with TRBJ1-1, with 7 bases lining up with TRBD1. This clonotype was sampled from a human donor who donated a stem cell graft to a child with combined immunodeficiency. CDR3 nucleotides: TGTGCCAGCAGTTACCGACCAGGGGGCACTGAAGCTTTCTTT. This gives the protein CASSYRPGGTEAFF.